Following are 25 T cell receptor beta chains from one sample sequenced in a study of blood T cell repertoires in COVID-19. The protocol was immunoSEQ multiplex PCR, while the TCRdb copy is restricted to in-frame clones and leaves out a portion. The data show over 200,000 clones, about nine tenths seen once. The sample taken for sequencing was PBMCs or T cells enriched from blood (not recorded which). These receptors all stem from a man between 18 and 35 years old who had recovered from COVID-19.

V is TRBV5-4 and J is TRBJ1-1; TRBD1 aligns across 7 bases. This CDR3 comprises 13 residues. Germline V lookup: CDR1 SGHNT, CDR2 YYREEE (reference sequence). V lost 8 bases and J lost 2; bases outside the gene matches: 6. In DNA, the CDR3 is TGTGCCAGTGGACAGGAACTAAACACTGAAGCTTTCTTT. Amino acids: CASGQELNTEAFF.

This chain uses TRBV18 with TRBJ2-7; TRBD1 might be the D (6 bases). Trimming took 6 bases from V and 5 from J, leaving 17 bases between them. Germline CDR1 KGHSH, CDR2 LQKENI. The CDR3 has 14 residues. The chain's CDR3 is CASSRQEYSDEQYF. The CDR3 DNA sequence: TGTGCCAGCTCGCGACAGGAGTATTCGGACGAGCAGTACTTC.

This chain connects TRBV6-1 to TRBJ2-7; TRBD1 is a possible D gene (6 bases). This CDR3 region has 16 residues. The germline gives CDR1 MNHNS, CDR2 SASEGT. V was clipped by 4 bases and J by 1 base, with 17 bases between them. This chain's CDR3 is CASSVTGTSDSYEQYF. As DNA, the CDR3 is TGTGCCAGCAGTGTAACCGGGACAAGCGATTCCTACGAGCAGTACTTC.

This chain joins TRBV3-1 (or the pseudogene TRBV3-2) and TRBJ2-7; 10 nucleotides agree with TRBD2. The ends lost 0 bases at V and 2 bases at J; junction bases unmatched: 4. Per the germline V gene, CDR1 is LGHDT and CDR2 is YNNKEL (reference sequence). This CDR3 has 16 residues. CDR3 region: CASSQEPLAGAYEQYF. CDR3 DNA sequence: TGTGCCAGCAGCCAAGAGCCCCTAGCGGGAGCCTACGAGCAGTACTTC.

The chain links TRBV3-1 (or the pseudogene TRBV3-2) to TRBJ1-5; D gene uncertain. Deletions cut 3 bases from V and 10 bases from J, with 13 bases between. Germline assignment: CDR1 LGHDT and CDR2 YNNKEL (reference sequence). The CDR3 totals 13 residues. The CDR3 here is CASSQLGAEPQHF. The CDR3 DNA sequence: TGTGCCAGCAGCCAGTTGGGCGCCGAACCCCAGCATTTT.

The chain employs TRBV15 and TRBJ2-7, with TRBD2 matching 8 bases. The J segment lost 0 bases and the V segment lost 6 bases, leaving 1 base of the junction unmatched. The CDR3 has 13 amino acids. The V gene's germline CDR1 is LNHNV and CDR2 YYDKDF (reference sequence). The CDR3 DNA follows: TGTGCCACCAGTAGCGGGGTCTCCTACGAGCAGTACTTC. Protein product: CATSSGVSYEQYF.

The V and J genes are TRBV6-5 and TRBJ1-2; D is possibly TRBD1 (5 bases). Trimming cost V 5 bases and J 6 bases, with 10 bases left between them. The germline CDR1 and CDR2 sequences are MNHEY and SVGAGI. This CDR3 contains 12 residues. The DNA of the CDR3 is TGTGCCAGCAGTCCAGGGTTTGATGGCTACACCTTC. It translates to CASSPGFDGYTF.

The chain employs TRBV6-5 and TRBJ2-5; 9 bases line up with TRBD2. The CDR3 extends over 16 amino acids. Germline V gene lookup returns CDR1 MNHEY and CDR2 SVGAGI. The J segment lost 2 bases and the V segment lost 4 bases, leaving 8 bases of the junction unmatched. CDR3 nucleotide sequence: TGTGCCAGCAGTTCTCAAGCGGGGGGCTCTCAAGAGACCCAGTACTTC. Translating gives CASSSQAGGSQETQYF.

This clone was detected only a few times. The genes are TRBV11-1 and TRBJ2-1; a possible D gene is TRBD2 (5 bases). Trimming removed 5 bases from V and 6 bases from J, with 14 bases in between. The CDR3 loop spans 14 amino acids. Germline V gene data show CDR1 as SGHAT and CDR2 as FQDESV (reference sequence). CDR3 loop: CASSQSASINEQFF. The CDR3 DNA reads as TGTGCCAGCAGCCAGTCGGCTAGCATCAATGAGCAGTTCTTC.

There are a few counts of this clone. The chain couples TRBV27 to TRBJ1-1; 9 nucleotides agree with TRBD1. Germline CDR1 reads MNHEY; CDR2 reads SMNVEV (reference sequence). Trimming cost V 5 bases and J 4 bases; bases outside gene matches: 5. This CDR3 is built from 14 residues. This CDR3 is CASSKQGAPTEAFF. CDR3 bases: TGTGCCAGCAGTAAACAGGGGGCTCCCACTGAAGCTTTCTTT.

The chain joins TRBV23-1 to TRBJ1-1; TRBD1 is a possible D gene (6 bases). TRBV23-1 is annotated as an ORF whose role is uncertain. V shed 0 bases and J shed 6 bases, with 14 bases lying between them. The CDR3 extends over 15 amino acids. The chain's CDR3 is CASSQSSDWGPEAFF. The CDR3 DNA is TGCGCCAGCAGTCAATCCTCAGACTGGGGGCCTGAAGCTTTCTTT.

The chain links TRBV18 to TRBJ1-1; weak D call: TRBD1 (5 bases). V was shortened by 2 bases and J by 11 bases, with 15 bases between the two germline ends. The germline gives CDR1 KGHSH, CDR2 LQKENI. CDR3 length equals 13 residues. The CDR3 coding sequence is TGTGCCAGCTCACCATCATCCAGGGTGGAGGCTTTCTTT. It yields the protein CASSPSSRVEAFF.

This rearrangement joins TRBV19 to TRBJ2-2, with D possibly TRBD2 on 6 matching bases. This CDR3 is 19 amino acids long. Germline CDR1 is LNHDA and CDR2 is SQIVND (reference sequence). Trimming shortened V by 2 bases and J by 3 bases, and 22 bases separated the two germline ends. The CDR3 bases are TGTGCCAGTAGTATATTAATTAGGCGGGAAGGAGCGTACACCGGGGAGCTGTTTTTT. It translates to CASSILIRREGAYTGELFF.

This sequence joins TRBV3-1 (or the pseudogene TRBV3-2) and TRBJ2-3, with 10 bases aligning to TRBD2. The CDR3 has 15 residues. V lost 6 bases, J lost 1 base, and 4 bases stayed unmatched. CDR1 is LGHDT and CDR2 is YNNKEL in the germline V gene (reference sequence). The CDR3, as DNA: TGTGCCAGCAGGGCTAGCGGGAGTGGCACAGATACGCAGTATTTT. It is translated as CASRASGSGTDTQYF.

The rearrangement joins TRBV29-1 to TRBJ1-1; D is unresolved. Germline CDR1 is SQVTM and CDR2 is ANQGSEA. The length of the CDR3 is 12 residues. Trimming cost V 8 bases and J 4 bases, with 14 bases left between them. The CDR3 sequence is CSTQPGATEAFF. In DNA form, the CDR3 reads TGCAGCACCCAACCAGGCGCCACTGAAGCTTTCTTT.

As for this clone: Other nucleotide sequences from this sample produce the same CDR3. This rearrangement joins TRBV28 to TRBJ2-3; 8 nucleotides align to TRBD2. Germline V lookup: CDR1 MDHEN, CDR2 SYDVKM. The CDR3 consists of 14 residues. The junction had 0 bases not matched to a gene; V was cut back by 4 bases and J by 0 bases. As DNA, the CDR3 is TGTGCCAGCAGTTCTAGCGGGAGCACAGATACGCAGTATTTT. This codes for CASSSSGSTDTQYF.

The V call is TRBV5-4, the J call TRBJ2-2; 7 bases align to TRBD2. Germline V gene data show CDR1 as SGHNT and CDR2 as YYREEE (reference sequence). J lost 1 base, V lost 4 bases, and 13 bases had no gene match. The CDR3 loop spans 18 amino acids. This CDR3 is CASSKKAGLTLNTGELFF. CDR3 in DNA: TGTGCCAGCAGCAAAAAAGCGGGGCTGACCTTGAACACCGGGGAGCTGTTTTTT.

This chain joins TRBV27 and TRBJ2-1, with 7 bases lining up with TRBD1. After removal of 3 bases from V and 2 bases from J, the junction contained 7 bases not matched to a gene. Germline loops: CDR1 MNHEY, CDR2 SMNVEV (reference sequence). The length of the CDR3 is 16 residues. CDR3 DNA sequence: TGTGCCAGCAGTTTCCTACAGGGGCCTCCCTACAATGAGCAGTTCTTC. Amino acid sequence: CASSFLQGPPYNEQFF.

The gene calls are TRBV7-2 and TRBJ1-1, with 7 bases fitting TRBD1. The CDR3 runs 14 residues. The germline V gene encodes CDR1 SGHTA and CDR2 FQGNSA. V shed 1 base, J shed 3 bases, and the junction held 2 bases outside the gene matches. The chain's CDR3 is CASSLEGQYTEAFF. CDR3 DNA: TGTGCCAGCAGCTTAGAGGGACAGTACACTGAAGCTTTCTTT.

The V and J genes are TRBV9 and TRBJ2-6; 12 nucleotides agree with TRBD1. Germline V gene data show CDR1 as SGDLS and CDR2 as YYNGEE. The CDR3 contains 20 residues. Trimming at V came to 1 base and at J to 4 bases, leaving 12 bases not matched to a gene. This chain's CDR3 is CASSVPGTGGESRGANVLTF. The CDR3 bases are TGTGCCAGCAGCGTACCCGGGACAGGGGGCGAATCGCGCGGGGCCAACGTCCTGACTTTC.

As DNA, the CDR3 is TGTGCCTGGAGTGCCGGGGTAGCGGCCAATGAGCAGTTCTTC. Protein: CAWSAGVAANEQFF. This chain uses TRBV30 with TRBJ2-1, with D perhaps matching TRBD2 (6 bases). In germline, CDR1 is GTSNPN, CDR2 SVGIG (reference sequence). Trimming pared 1 base from V and 6 bases from J, leaving 13 bases between. This CDR3 has 14 residues.

This CDR3 reads CATSKRTGGNEQFF. The CDR3 coding sequence is TGTGCCACCAGCAAAAGAACAGGGGGCAATGAGCAGTTCTTC. The genes are TRBV15 and TRBJ2-1; 8 bases are a match to TRBD1. Trimming at V came to 4 bases and at J to 6 bases, leaving 5 bases not matched to a gene. The V gene's germline CDR1 is LNHNV and CDR2 YYDKDF (reference sequence). The length of the CDR3 is 14 residues. Combining the CDR3 with reference TRBV15 and TRBJ2-1 gives the whole variable domain DAMVIQNPRYQVTQFGKPVTLSCSQTLNHNVMYWYQQKSSQAPKLLFHYYDKDFNNEADTPDNFQSRRPNTSFCFLDIRSPGLGDTAMYLCATSKRTGGNEQFFGPGTRLTVL.

The gene calls are TRBV7-8 and TRBJ1-4, with 9 bases aligning to TRBD1. CDR3 length: 15 amino acids. Germline V gives CDR1 SGHVS, CDR2 FQNEAQ. J was trimmed by 8 bases and V by 1 base; bases with no gene match: 5. The CDR3 DNA is TGTGCCAGCAGCTTAGTGGGACAGGGTTTCGAAAAACTGTTTTTT. It codes for CASSLVGQGFEKLFF.

The genes are TRBV6-5 and TRBJ1-5; a weak D match, TRBD1 (5 bases). Germline V lookup: CDR1 MNHEY, CDR2 SVGAGI. This CDR3 has 13 amino acids. Trimming shortened V by 4 bases and J by 4 bases, and 8 bases separated the two germline ends. The CDR3 nucleotides read TGTGCCAGCAGTTTCCAGGGAAATCAGCCCCAGCATTTT. This codes for CASSFQGNQPQHF.

The CDR3 sequence is CASSDHGSPYEQYF. The CDR3 DNA is TGTGCCAGCAGTGACCACGGGTCCCCCTACGAGCAGTACTTC. The chain uses TRBV2 and TRBJ2-7; no firm D call. The V and J ends lost 3 bases and 2 bases respectively, with 11 bases between them. Germline V gene lookup returns CDR1 SNHLY and CDR2 FYNNEI. The CDR3 runs to 14 residues.